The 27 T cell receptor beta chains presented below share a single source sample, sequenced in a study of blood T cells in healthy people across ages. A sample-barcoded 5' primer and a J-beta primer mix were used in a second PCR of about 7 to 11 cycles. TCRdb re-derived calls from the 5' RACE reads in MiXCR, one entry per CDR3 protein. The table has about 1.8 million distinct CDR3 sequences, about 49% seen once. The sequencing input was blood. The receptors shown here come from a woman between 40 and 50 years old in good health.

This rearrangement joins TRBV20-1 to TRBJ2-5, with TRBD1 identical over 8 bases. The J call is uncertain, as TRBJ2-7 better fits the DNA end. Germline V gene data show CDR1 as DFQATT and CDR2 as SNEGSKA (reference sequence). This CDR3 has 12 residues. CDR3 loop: CSASGQGCEQYF. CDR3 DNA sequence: TGCAGTGCTAGCGGACAGGGCTGCGAGCAGTACTTC.

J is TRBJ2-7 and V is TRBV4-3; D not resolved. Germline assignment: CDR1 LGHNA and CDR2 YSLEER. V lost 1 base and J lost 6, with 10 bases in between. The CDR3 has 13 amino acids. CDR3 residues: CASSQGIGVEQYF. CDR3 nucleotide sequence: TGCGCCAGCAGCCAAGGAATTGGGGTCGAGCAGTACTTC.

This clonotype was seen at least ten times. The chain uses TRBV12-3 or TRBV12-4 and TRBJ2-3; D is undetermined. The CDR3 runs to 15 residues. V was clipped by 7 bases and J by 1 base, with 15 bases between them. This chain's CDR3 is CASIPALTGTDTQYF. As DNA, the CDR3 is TGTGCCAGCATCCCCGCGCTTACTGGCACAGATACGCAGTATTTT.

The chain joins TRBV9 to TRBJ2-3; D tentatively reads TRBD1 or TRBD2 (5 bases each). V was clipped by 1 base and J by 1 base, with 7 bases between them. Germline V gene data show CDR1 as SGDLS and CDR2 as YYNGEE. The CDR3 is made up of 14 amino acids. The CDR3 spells CASSVWDRTDTQYF. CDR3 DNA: TGTGCCAGCAGCGTATGGGACCGCACAGATACGCAGTATTTT. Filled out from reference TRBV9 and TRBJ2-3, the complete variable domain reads DSGVTQTPKHLITATGQRVTLRCSPRSGDLSVYWYQQSLDQGLQFLIQYYNGEERAKGNILERFSAQQFPDLHSELNLSSLELGDSALYFCASSVWDRTDTQYFGPGTRLTVL.

As DNA, the CDR3 is TGTGCCAGCAGTGTTGACAGGGGAAGATCGGAGACCCAGTACTTC. It yields the protein CASSVDRGRSETQYF. The genes are TRBV2 and TRBJ2-7, with TRBD1 matching over 8 bases. The J call is uncertain, as TRBJ2-5 better fits the DNA end. The CDR3 loop spans 15 amino acids. Per the germline V gene, CDR1 is SNHLY and CDR2 is FYNNEI.

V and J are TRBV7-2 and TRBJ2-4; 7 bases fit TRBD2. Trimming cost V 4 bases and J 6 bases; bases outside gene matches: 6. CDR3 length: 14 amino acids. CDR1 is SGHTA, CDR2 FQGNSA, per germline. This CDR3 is CASSYRGEPNIQYF. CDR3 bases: TGTGCCAGCAGCTACCGGGGGGAGCCAAACATTCAGTACTTC.

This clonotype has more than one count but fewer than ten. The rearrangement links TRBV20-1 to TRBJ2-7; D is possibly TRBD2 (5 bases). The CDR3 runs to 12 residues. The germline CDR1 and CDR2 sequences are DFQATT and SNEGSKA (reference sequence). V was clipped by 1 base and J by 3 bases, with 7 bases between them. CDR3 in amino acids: CSARVAGYEQYF. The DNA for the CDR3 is TGCAGTGCTAGAGTGGCGGGCTACGAGCAGTACTTC.

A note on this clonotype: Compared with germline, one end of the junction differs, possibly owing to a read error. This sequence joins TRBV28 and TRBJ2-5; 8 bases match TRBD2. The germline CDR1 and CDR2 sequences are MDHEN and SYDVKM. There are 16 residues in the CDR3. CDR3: CASSLRTGGVQETQYF. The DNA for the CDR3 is TGTGCCAGCAGTTTAAGGACCGGGGGGGTTCAAGAGACCCAGTACTTT. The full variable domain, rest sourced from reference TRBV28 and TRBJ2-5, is DVKVTQSSRYLVKRTGEKVFLECVQDMDHENMFWYRQDPGLGLRLIYFSYDVKMKEKGDIPEGYSVSREKKERFSLILESASTNQTSMYLCASSLRTGGVQETQYFGPGTRLLVL.

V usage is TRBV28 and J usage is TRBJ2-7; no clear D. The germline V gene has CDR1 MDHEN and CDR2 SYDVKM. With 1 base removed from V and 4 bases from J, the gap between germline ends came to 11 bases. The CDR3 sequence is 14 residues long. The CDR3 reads CASSLYGRAYEQYF. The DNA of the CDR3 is TGTGCCAGCAGTTTATACGGCAGAGCTTACGAGCAGTACTTC.

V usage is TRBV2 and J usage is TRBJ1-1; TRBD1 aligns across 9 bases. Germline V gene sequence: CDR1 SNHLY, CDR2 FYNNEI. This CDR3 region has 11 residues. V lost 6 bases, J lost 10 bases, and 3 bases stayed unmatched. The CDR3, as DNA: TGTGCCAGCAGCGAGGACAGGGGAGCTTTCTTT. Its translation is CASSEDRGAFF.

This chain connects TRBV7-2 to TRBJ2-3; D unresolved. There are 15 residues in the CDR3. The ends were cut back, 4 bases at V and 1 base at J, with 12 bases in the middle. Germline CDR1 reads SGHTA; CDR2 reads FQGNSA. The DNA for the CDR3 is TGTGCCAGCAGCTCCAGACTCCGGGGCACAGATACGCAGTATTTT. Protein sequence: CASSSRLRGTDTQYF.

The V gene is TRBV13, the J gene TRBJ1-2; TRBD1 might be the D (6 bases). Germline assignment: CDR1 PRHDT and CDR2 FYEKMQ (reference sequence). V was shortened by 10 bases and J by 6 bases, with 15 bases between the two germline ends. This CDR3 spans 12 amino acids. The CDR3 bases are TGTGCCACCTCGGGGGGCCCCCATGGCTACACCTTC. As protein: CATSGGPHGYTF.

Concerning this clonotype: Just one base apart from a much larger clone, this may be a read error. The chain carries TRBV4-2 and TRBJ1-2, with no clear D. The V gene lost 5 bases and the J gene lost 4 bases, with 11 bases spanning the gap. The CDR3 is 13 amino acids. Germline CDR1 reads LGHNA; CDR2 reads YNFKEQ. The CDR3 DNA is TGTGCCAGCAGCTGCGGACTGTCCTATGGCTACACCTTC. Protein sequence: CASSCGLSYGYTF.

The CDR3 DNA follows: TGTGCCAGCAGGTCTGGGAGAGGGAGGGGAGATACGCAGTATTTT. Translating it yields CASRSGRGRGDTQYF. The chain uses TRBV12-3 or TRBV12-4 and TRBJ2-3, with 7 nucleotides matching TRBD2. With V trimmed by 6 bases and J by 5 bases, 11 bases remained unmatched. This CDR3 has 15 residues.

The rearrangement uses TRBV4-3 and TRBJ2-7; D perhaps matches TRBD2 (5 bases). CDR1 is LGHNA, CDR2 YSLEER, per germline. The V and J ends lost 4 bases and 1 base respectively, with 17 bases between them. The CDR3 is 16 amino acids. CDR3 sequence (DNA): TGCGCCAGCAGCCGGACTCCTGCCGGGGATTCCTACGAGCAGTACTTC. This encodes CASSRTPAGDSYEQYF.

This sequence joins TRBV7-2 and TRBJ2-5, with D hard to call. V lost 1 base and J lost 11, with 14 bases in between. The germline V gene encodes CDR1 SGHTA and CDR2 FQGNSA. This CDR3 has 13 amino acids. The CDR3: CASSLEANNEQYF. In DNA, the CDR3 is TGTGCCAGCAGCTTAGAGGCCAACAATGAGCAGTACTTC. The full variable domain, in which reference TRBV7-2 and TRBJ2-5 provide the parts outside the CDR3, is GAGVSQSPSNKVTEKGKDVELRCDPISGHTALYWYRQSLGQGLEFLIYFQGNSAPDKSGLPSDRFSAERTGGSVSTLTIQRTQQEDSAVYLCASSLEANNEQYFGPGTRLLVL.

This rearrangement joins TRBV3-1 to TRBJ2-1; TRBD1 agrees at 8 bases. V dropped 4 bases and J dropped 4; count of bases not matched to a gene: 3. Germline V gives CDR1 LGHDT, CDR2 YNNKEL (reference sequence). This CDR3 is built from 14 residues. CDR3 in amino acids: CASSRQGWYNEQFF. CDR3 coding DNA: TGTGCCAGCAGCCGACAGGGGTGGTACAATGAGCAGTTCTTC.

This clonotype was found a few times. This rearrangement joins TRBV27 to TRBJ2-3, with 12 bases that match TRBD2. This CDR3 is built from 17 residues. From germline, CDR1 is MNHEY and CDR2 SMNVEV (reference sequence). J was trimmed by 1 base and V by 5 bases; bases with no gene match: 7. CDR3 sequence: CASSPVRLAGGTDTQYF. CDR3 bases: TGTGCCAGCAGTCCAGTCAGACTAGCGGGGGGCACAGATACGCAGTATTTT.

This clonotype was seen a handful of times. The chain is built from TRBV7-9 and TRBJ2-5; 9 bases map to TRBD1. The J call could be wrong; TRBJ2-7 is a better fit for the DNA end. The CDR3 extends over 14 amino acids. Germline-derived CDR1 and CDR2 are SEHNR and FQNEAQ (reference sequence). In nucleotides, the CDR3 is TGTGCCAGCAGCCCGACGGGACAGGGTTTCGAGCAGTACTTC. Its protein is CASSPTGQGFEQYF.

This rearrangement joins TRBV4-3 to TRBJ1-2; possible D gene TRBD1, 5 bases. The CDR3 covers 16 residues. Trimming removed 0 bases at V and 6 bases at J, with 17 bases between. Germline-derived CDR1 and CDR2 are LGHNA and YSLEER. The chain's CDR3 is CASSQESFTGGNGYTF. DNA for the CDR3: TGCGCCAGCAGCCAAGAATCTTTTACGGGGGGAAATGGCTACACCTTC.

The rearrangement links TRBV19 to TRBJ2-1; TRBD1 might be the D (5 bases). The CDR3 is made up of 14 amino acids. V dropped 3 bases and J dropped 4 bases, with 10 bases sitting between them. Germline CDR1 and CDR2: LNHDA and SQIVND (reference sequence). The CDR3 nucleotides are TGTGCCAGTAGTATGAACAGGAGATACAATGAGCAGTTCTTC. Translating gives CASSMNRRYNEQFF.

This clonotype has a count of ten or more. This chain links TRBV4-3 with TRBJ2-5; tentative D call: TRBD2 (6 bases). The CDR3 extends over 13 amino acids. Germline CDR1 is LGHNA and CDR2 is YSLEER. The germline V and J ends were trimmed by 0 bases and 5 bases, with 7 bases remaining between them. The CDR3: CASSQDGGETQYF. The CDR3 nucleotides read TGCGCCAGCAGCCAAGATGGGGGGGAGACCCAGTACTTC.

Here the CDR3 DNA reads TGTGCCAGGTCAATTTCTGGGGCCAACGTCCTGACTTTC. This translates into CARSISGANVLTF. This chain connects TRBV7-9 to TRBJ2-6; D uncertain. Looked up from germline, CDR1 is SEHNR and CDR2 is FQNEAQ (reference sequence). The CDR3 has 13 residues. With 9 bases removed from V and 1 base from J, the gap between germline ends came to 7 bases.

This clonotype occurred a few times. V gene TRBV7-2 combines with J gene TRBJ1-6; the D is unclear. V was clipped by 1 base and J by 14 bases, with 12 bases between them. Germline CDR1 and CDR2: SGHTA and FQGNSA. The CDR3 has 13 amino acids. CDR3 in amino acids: CASSLVRVGTLHF. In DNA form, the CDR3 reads TGTGCCAGCAGCTTAGTCCGCGTTGGGACCCTCCACTTT.

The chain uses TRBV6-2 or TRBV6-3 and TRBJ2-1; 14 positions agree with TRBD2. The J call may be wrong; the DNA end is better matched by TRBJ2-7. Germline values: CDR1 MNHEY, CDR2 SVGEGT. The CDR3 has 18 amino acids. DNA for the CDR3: TGTGCCAGCAGTACCAGGACTAGCGGGGGGCCCCCCCCCTACGAGCAGTACTTC. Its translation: CASSTRTSGGPPPYEQYF.

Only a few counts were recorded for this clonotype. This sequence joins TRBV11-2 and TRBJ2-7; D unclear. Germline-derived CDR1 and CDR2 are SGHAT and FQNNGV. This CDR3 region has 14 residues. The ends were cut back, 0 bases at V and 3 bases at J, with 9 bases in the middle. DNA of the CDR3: TGTGCCAGCAGCTTAGATTCAGCTAGCTACGAGCAGTACTTC. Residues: CASSLDSASYEQYF.

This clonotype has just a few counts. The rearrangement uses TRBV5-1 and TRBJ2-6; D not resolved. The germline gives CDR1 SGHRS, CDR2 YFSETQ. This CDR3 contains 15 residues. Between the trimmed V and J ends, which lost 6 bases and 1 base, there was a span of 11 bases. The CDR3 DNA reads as TGCGCCAGCAAACCGCTAGAATCTGGGGCCAACGTCCTGACTTTC. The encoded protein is CASKPLESGANVLTF.